This T cell receptor (beta chain) was documented in a study of cytomegalovirus exposure and HLA in healthy donors. The primer mix had 60 Vbeta and 13 Jbeta primers. TCRdb's table, derived via immunoSEQ multiplex PCR, lists solely in-frame clones and lacks some. The data contain 130,000 or so clones, around 57% of them singletons. This CDR3 contains 13 residues. Looked up from germline, CDR1 is MNHNY and CDR2 is SVGAGI (reference sequence). V was pared by 5 bases and J by 6 bases, with 14 bases between. This rearrangement joins TRBV6-6 to TRBJ2-7, with a weak D call TRBD1 (5 bases). Input material: PBMCs. The receptor's source is a male donor in good health and CMV-seronegative. CDR3 nucleotide sequence: TGTGCCAGCAGTCGGCAGGGCCGCCCCGAGCAGTACTTC. It translates to CASSRQGRPEQYF.